This entry is about one T cell receptor (beta chain). Its antigen is still unknown. This CDR3 is 17 amino acids long. The V end lost 1 base, the J end lost 8 bases, and 20 bases lay between the germline ends. Germline CDR1 reads SGHVS; CDR2 reads FNYEAQ. This sample is drawn from a study of T cells in Graves' hyperthyroidism and ophthalmopathy. Study observations and caveats: In the blood, most expanded thyroid clonotypes above 0.001 appeared as well.

TCR beta CDR3 regions were amplified from RNA transcripts. The HTBI primer set was used in a first-round RT-PCR of the TCR CDR3. MiXCR, applied by TCRdb to the multiplex PCR reads, yields one record per CDR3 protein. The sample shows hundreds of thousands of distinct CDR3 sequences, over 35% of them seen only once. Sequencing was performed on blood. This TCR derives from a man aged 18 to 30 with Graves' hyperthyroidism. V usage is TRBV7-6 and J usage is TRBJ2-2, with TRBD2 as a possible D gene (6 bases). The CDR3 region is CASSLDVRTKTRGELFF. CDR3 bases: TGTGCCAGCAGCTTAGACGTAAGGACTAAAACTCGGGGGGAGCTGTTTTTT.